The 14 T cell receptor beta chains reported below all come from one sample, sequenced in a study of cytomegalovirus exposure and HLA in healthy donors. The PCR contained 60 Vbeta and 13 Jbeta primers. The table came from immunoSEQ multiplex PCR; TCRdb's copy has only in-frame clones and leaves some out. The data show 90,000 to 140,000 clones, more than 60% seen once. Material for sequencing was PBMCs. Source of these receptors: a male donor in good health and CMV-seronegative.

The chain is built from TRBV29-1 and TRBJ2-4, with TRBD1 matching over 11 bases. Trimming removed 0 bases from V and 8 bases from J; junction bases left unmatched: 9. CDR1 is SQVTM, CDR2 ANQGSEA, per germline. This CDR3 contains 16 residues. The CDR3 is CSVEDRAGQGGDIQYF. CDR3 sequence (DNA): TGCAGCGTTGAAGATCGGGCGGGACAGGGGGGGGACATTCAGTACTTC.

V is TRBV5-1 and J is TRBJ2-1; D possibly corresponds to TRBD2 (5 bases). Trimming took 2 bases from V and 9 from J, leaving 12 bases between them. This CDR3 spans 13 amino acids. The V gene's germline CDR1 is SGHRS and CDR2 YFSETQ. CDR3 sequence reads: CASSLLARGEQFF. Here the CDR3 DNA reads TGCGCCAGCAGCTTACTGGCTCGGGGTGAGCAGTTCTTC.

J is TRBJ1-6 and V is TRBV6-5; D is possibly TRBD1 (5 bases). This CDR3 is 16 amino acids long. Germline CDR1 is MNHEY and CDR2 is SVGAGI. Trimming stripped 0 bases from V and 12 bases from J, with 18 bases between. The CDR3 sequence: CASSYSLDTQGRPLHF. The DNA for the CDR3 is TGTGCCAGCAGTTACTCATTGGACACCCAGGGAAGACCCCTCCACTTT.

V is TRBV30 and J is TRBJ1-1; 7 nucleotides agree with TRBD1. Germline lookup yields CDR1 GTSNPN and CDR2 SVGIG (reference sequence). The CDR3 has 16 amino acids. The V and J ends lost 4 bases and 1 base, in that order; junction bases with no gene match: 12. CDR3 DNA: TGTGCCTGGAATCCCGACAGGGTTAAACCGAACACTGAAGCTTTCTTT. Its translation: CAWNPDRVKPNTEAFF. Full variable domain (remainder filled in from reference TRBV30 and TRBJ1-1): SQTIHQWPATLVQPVGSPLSLECTVEGTSNPNLYWYRQAAGRGLQLLFYSVGIGQISSEVPQNLSASRPQDRQFILSSKKLLLSDSGFYLCAWNPDRVKPNTEAFFGQGTRLTVV.

The rearrangement uses TRBV6-1 and TRBJ1-3; D is unresolved. This CDR3 has 13 residues. V lost 2 bases to trimming and J lost 4 bases, with 6 bases between them. Germline-derived CDR1 and CDR2 are MNHNS and SASEGT. For the CDR3, the DNA is TGTGCCAGCAGTGAAATCAGAGGAAACACCATATATTTT. Translated: CASSEIRGNTIYF.

The chain combines TRBV7-8 with TRBJ2-1, with 9 bases identical to TRBD2. The junction had 23 bases not matched to a gene; V was cut back by 1 base and J by 4 bases. CDR3 size: 22 residues. Germline V gene sequence: CDR1 SGHVS, CDR2 FQNEAQ. DNA for the CDR3: TGTGCCAGCAGCTTAGTAGTTTCGGCTAGCGGGAACCTCACCTCTACGTACAATGAGCAGTTCTTC. Encoded protein: CASSLVVSASGNLTSTYNEQFF.

J is TRBJ1-1 and V is TRBV7-9; D gene ambiguous. From germline, CDR1 is SEHNR and CDR2 FQNEAQ (reference sequence). The V end lost 5 bases, the J end lost 6 bases, and 16 bases lay between the germline ends. This CDR3 comprises 14 residues. In DNA form, the CDR3 reads TGTGCCAGCAGCCCCGCGTGGGGAGGCGCTGAAGCTTTCTTT. It is translated as CASSPAWGGAEAFF.

This chain connects TRBV6-5 to TRBJ1-1, with unresolved D. V lost 6 bases, J lost 3 bases, and 11 bases lay in between. The CDR3 runs to 13 residues. Germline CDR1 reads MNHEY; CDR2 reads SVGAGI. This CDR3 is CASRGVSDTEAFF. CDR3 in DNA: TGTGCCAGCAGGGGAGTAAGTGACACTGAAGCTTTCTTT.

V and J are TRBV19 and TRBJ2-2; the match to TRBD2 covers 8 bases. This CDR3 comprises 15 residues. Germline loops: CDR1 LNHDA, CDR2 SQIVND (reference sequence). The ends lost 3 bases at V and 1 base at J; junction bases unmatched: 1. The CDR3: CASSIAGGNTGELFF. CDR3 coding DNA: TGTGCCAGTAGTATCGCGGGAGGGAACACCGGGGAGCTGTTTTTT.

The chain is built from TRBV19 and TRBJ1-1, with 12 bases lining up with TRBD1. V trimming: 6 bases; J trimming: 4 bases; junction bases outside the gene matches: 6. Germline assignment: CDR1 LNHDA and CDR2 SQIVND (reference sequence). The CDR3 is 15 amino acids. CDR3 sequence (DNA): TGTGCCAGTAGGGGGGACAGGGGGCGGATCACTGAAGCTTTCTTT. It codes for CASRGDRGRITEAFF.

The J gene is TRBJ2-1, the V gene TRBV7-9; weak D call: TRBD2 (5 bases). Germline assignment: CDR1 SEHNR and CDR2 FQNEAQ (reference sequence). V lost 1 base and J lost 2, with 9 bases in between. This CDR3 is 15 amino acids long. The CDR3 sequence is CASSLEGVTYNEQFF. The CDR3 region has the DNA TGTGCCAGCAGCTTAGAGGGAGTTACCTACAATGAGCAGTTCTTC.

The chain joins TRBV27 to TRBJ2-1, with 8 bases aligning to TRBD1. CDR3 length: 15 residues. CDR1 and CDR2 from the germline V gene are MNHEY and SMNVEV (reference sequence). V was pared by 10 bases and J by 0 bases, with 8 bases of the junction left unmatched. The CDR3 sequence: CAIASGGVSYNEQFF. CDR3 DNA sequence: TGTGCCATCGCCTCAGGGGGCGTCTCCTACAATGAGCAGTTCTTC.

This chain joins TRBV21-1 and TRBJ2-7; no check of the table's D call, TRBD2, against the DNA was made. TRBV21-1 is an annotated pseudogene. CDR3 length equals 18 residues. The CDR3 here is CASSNNSGRALFTYEQYF. The CDR3 nucleotides are TGTGCCAGCAGCAACAATAGCGGGAGGGCCTTATTTACCTACGAGCAGTACTTC.

The V gene is TRBV4-3, the J gene TRBJ2-1; tentatively, D is TRBD2 (6 bases). The V and J ends lost 4 bases and 8 bases respectively, with 18 bases between them. Per the germline V gene, CDR1 is LGHNA and CDR2 is YSLEER. The CDR3 is made up of 15 amino acids. The CDR3 sequence is CASSPEDLEGDEQFF. CDR3 nucleotide sequence: TGCGCCAGCAGCCCAGAGGATCTGGAGGGCGATGAGCAGTTCTTC.